The clone carrying this TCR beta chain was found once. Methods used by the authors: How many nucleated cells were present was estimated from reference gene primer amplification. Assay: immunoSEQ multiplex PCR; the TCRdb copy retains only in-frame clones and omits some. The V and J calls and clone size come from that table; D and trimming were worked out from the DNA. The table records fewer than 120,000 clones, 65% to 80% of them present only once. The data were taken from a study of blood T cell repertoires in COVID-19. Whole-study context: Samples representing acute and convalescent COVID-19 were sourced from the United States, Italy and Spain. Sources were T cells, B-cell-depleted T cells, or PBMCs; the material itself was cDNA or gDNA.

The TCR comes from a woman aged 55 to 70 with acute or convalescent COVID-19. Sequencing was performed on peripheral blood.

CDR3 region: CAWRRTGLGVSPLHF. The CDR3 DNA reads TGTGCCTGGAGAAGGACAGGGTTAGGAGTTTCACCCCTCCACTTT. The chain links TRBV30 to TRBJ1-6; 8 nucleotides align to TRBD1. There are 15 residues in the CDR3. With V trimmed by 3 bases and J by 9 bases, 10 bases remained unmatched. Germline loops: CDR1 GTSNPN, CDR2 SVGIG (reference sequence).